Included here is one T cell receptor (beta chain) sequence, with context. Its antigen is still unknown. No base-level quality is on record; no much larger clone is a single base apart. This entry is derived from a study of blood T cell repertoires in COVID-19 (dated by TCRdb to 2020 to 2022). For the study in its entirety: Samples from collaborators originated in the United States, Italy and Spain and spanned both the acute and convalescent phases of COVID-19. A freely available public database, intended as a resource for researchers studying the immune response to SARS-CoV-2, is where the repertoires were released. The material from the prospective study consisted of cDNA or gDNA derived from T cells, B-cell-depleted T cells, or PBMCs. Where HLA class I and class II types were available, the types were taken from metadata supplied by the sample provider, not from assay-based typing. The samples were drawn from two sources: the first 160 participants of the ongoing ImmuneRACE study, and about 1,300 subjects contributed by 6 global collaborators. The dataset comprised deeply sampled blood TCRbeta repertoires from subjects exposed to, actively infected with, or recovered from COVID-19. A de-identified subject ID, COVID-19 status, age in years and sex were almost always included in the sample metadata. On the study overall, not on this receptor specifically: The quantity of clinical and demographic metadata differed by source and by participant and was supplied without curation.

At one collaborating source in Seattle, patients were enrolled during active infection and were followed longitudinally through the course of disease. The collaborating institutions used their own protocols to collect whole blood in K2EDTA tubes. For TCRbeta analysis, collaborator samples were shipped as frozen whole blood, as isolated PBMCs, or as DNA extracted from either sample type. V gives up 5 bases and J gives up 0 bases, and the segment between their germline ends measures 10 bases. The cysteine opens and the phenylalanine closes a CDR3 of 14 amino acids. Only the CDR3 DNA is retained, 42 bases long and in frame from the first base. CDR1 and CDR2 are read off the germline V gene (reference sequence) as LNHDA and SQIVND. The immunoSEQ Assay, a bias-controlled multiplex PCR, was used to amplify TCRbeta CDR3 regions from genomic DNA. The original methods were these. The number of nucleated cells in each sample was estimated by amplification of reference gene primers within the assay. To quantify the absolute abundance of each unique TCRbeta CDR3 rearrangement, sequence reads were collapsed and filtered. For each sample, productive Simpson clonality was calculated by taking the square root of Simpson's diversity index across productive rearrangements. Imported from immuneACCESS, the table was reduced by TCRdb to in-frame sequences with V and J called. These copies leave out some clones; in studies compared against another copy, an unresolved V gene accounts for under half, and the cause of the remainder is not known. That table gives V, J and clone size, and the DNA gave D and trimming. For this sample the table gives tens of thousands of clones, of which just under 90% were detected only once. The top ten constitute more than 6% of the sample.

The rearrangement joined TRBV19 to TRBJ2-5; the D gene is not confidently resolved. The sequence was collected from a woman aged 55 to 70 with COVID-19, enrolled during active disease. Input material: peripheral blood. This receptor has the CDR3 CASSWRANQETQYF. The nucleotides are TGTGCCAGTAGTTGGAGAGCAAACCAAGAGACCCAGTACTTC.